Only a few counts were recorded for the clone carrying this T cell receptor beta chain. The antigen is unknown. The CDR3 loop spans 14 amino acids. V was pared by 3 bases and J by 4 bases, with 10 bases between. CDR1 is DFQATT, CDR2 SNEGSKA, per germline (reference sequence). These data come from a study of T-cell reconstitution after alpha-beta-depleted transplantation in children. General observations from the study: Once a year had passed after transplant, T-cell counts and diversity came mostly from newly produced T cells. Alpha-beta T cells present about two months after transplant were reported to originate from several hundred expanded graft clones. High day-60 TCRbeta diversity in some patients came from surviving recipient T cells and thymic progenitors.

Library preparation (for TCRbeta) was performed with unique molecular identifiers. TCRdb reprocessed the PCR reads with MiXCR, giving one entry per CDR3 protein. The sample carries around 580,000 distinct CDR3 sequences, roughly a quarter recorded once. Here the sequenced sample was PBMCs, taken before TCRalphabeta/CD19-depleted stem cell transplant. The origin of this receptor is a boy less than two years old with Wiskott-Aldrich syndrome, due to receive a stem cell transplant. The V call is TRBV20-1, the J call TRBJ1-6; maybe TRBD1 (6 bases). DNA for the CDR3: TGCAGTGCTAGTTCAGGGGAATATAATTCACCCCTCCACTTT. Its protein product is CSASSGEYNSPLHF.